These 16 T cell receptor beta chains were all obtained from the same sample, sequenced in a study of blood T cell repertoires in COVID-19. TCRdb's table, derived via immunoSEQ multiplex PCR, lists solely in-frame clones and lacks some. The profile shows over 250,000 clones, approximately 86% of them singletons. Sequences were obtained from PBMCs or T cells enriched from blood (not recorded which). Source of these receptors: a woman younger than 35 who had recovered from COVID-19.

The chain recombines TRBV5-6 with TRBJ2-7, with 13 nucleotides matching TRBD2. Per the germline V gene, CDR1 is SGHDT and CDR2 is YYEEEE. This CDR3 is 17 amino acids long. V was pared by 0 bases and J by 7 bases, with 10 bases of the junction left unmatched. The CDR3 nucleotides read TGTGCCAGCAGCTTGGGCCCAACTAGCGGGGGGGCCGGTGAGCAGTACTTC. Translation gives CASSLGPTSGGAGEQYF.

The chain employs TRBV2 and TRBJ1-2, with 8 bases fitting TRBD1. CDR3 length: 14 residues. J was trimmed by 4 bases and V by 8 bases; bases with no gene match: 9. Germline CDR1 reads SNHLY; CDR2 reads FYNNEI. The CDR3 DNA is TGTGCCAGCTTTACCCCCGGGACAGGCTATGGCTACACCTTC. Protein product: CASFTPGTGYGYTF.

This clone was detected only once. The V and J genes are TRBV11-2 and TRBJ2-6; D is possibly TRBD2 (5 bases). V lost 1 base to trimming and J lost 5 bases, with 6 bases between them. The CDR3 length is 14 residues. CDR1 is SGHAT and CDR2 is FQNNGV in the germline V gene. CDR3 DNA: TGTGCCAGCAGCTTAGCGGGATGGGCCAACGTCCTGACTTTC. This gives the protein CASSLAGWANVLTF.

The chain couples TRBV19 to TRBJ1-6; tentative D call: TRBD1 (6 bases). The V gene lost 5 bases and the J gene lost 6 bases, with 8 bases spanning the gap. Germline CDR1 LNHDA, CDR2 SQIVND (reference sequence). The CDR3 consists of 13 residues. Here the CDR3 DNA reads TGTGCCAGTAGTCAGGGGAGTAATTCACCCCTCCACTTT. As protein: CASSQGSNSPLHF.

DNA for the CDR3: TGTGCCAGCAGCTTCACAGGTCTGAGAGGCTACACCTTC. Translated: CASSFTGLRGYTF. This sequence joins TRBV5-6 and TRBJ1-2; D possibly corresponds to TRBD1 (5 bases). The CDR3 is made up of 13 amino acids. The V gene lost 2 bases and the J gene lost 8 bases, with 13 bases spanning the gap. Germline CDR1 reads SGHDT; CDR2 reads YYEEEE.

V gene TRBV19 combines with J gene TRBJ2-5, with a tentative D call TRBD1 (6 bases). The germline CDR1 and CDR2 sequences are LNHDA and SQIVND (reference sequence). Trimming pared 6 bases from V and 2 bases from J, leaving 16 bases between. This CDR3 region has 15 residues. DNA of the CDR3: TGTGCCAGTAGATCTCTACAGGGACGACAAGAGACCCAGTACTTC. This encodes CASRSLQGRQETQYF.

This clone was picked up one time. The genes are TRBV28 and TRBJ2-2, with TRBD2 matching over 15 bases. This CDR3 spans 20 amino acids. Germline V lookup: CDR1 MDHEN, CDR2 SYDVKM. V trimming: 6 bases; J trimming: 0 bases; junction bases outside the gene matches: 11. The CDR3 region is CASRAPGGLAGGANTGELFF. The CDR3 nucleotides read TGTGCCAGCAGGGCCCCAGGAGGACTAGCGGGAGGGGCGAACACCGGGGAGCTGTTTTTT.

DNA of the CDR3: TGTGCCAGCAGCCTACTTACCGGACAGGGGTCCGAGACCCAGTACTTC. This encodes CASSLLTGQGSETQYF. The rearrangement uses TRBV7-2 and TRBJ2-5, with TRBD1 matching over 9 bases. There are 16 residues in the CDR3. CDR1 and CDR2 from the germline V gene are SGHTA and FQGNSA. The V segment lost 5 bases and the J segment 5 bases; nucleotides outside the gene matches: 12.

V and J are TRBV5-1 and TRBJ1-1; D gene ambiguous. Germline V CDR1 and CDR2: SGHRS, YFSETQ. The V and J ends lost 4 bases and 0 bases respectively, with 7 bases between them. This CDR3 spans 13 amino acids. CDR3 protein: CASSLRMNTEAFF. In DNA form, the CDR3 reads TGCGCCAGCAGCCTCAGGATGAACACTGAAGCTTTCTTT.

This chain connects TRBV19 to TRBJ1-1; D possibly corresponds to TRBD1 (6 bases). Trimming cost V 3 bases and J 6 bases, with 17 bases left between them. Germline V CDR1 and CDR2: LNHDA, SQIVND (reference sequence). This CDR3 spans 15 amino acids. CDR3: CASSIWGGRPSEAFF. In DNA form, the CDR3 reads TGTGCCAGTAGTATCTGGGGGGGGCGACCCTCTGAAGCTTTCTTT.

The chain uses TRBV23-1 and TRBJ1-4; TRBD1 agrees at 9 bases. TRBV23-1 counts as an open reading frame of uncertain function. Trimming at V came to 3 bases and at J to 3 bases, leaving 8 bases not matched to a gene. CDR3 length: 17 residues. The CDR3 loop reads CASSHSGTGWANEKLFF. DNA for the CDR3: TGCGCCAGCAGTCACTCCGGGACAGGGTGGGCTAATGAAAAACTGTTTTTT.

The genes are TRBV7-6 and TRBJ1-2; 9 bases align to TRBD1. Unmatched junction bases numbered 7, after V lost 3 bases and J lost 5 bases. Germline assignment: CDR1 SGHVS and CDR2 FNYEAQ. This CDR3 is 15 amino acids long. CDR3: CASSLAGQGIYGYTF. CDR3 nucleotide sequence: TGTGCCAGCAGCTTGGCGGGACAGGGAATATATGGCTACACCTTC.

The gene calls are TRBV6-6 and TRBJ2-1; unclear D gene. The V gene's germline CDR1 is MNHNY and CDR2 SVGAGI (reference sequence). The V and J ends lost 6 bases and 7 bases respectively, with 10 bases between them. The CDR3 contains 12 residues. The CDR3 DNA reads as TGTGCCAGCAGGGAGCTGGTGAATGAGCAGTTCTTC. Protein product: CASRELVNEQFF.

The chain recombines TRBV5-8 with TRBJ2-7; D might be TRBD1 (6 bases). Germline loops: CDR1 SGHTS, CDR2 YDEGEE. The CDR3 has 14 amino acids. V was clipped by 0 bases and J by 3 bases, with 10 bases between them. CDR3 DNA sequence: TGTGCCAGCAGCTTGGGGACAGACTTCTACGAGCAGTACTTC. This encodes CASSLGTDFYEQYF.

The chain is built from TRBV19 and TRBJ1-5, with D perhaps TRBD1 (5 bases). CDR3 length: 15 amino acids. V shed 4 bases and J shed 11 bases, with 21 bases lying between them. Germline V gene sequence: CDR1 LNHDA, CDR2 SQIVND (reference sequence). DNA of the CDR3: TGTGCCAGTAGTAGGACGGCAGGGAGGAGTGGGTCCCAGCATTTT. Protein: CASSRTAGRSGSQHF.

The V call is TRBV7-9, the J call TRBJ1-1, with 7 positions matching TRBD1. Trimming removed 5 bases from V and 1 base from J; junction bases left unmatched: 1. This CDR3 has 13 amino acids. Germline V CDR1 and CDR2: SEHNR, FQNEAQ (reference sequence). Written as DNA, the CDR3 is TGTGCCAGCAGCCGACAGGGGAACACTGAAGCTTTCTTT. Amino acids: CASSRQGNTEAFF.